Below are 18 T cell receptor beta chains sequenced from a single sample in a study of shared clonotypes between healthy human individuals. In the naive CD8 group, cells lacked CD45RO and were positively selected for CCR7, so terminally differentiated effector memory CD45RA+ cells were left out. Method: immunoSEQ multiplex PCR; TCRdb's copy keeps in-frame clones and lacks some. Among 660,000 or so clones listed, 95% to 97% were seen once. The specimen was naive CD8+ T cells sorted from blood. The receptors were gathered from a woman in her twenties or thirties in good health.

The chain uses TRBV9 and TRBJ1-1; D is ambiguous. Trimming cost V 4 bases and J 3 bases, with 13 bases left between them. CDR1 is SGDLS, CDR2 YYNGEE, per germline. The CDR3 covers 14 residues. CDR3 residues: CASSPQQLDTEAFF. In DNA form, the CDR3 reads TGTGCCAGCAGCCCCCAACAGCTTGACACTGAAGCTTTCTTT.

The V gene is TRBV27, the J gene TRBJ1-2, with 8 bases fitting TRBD1. Germline CDR1 reads MNHEY; CDR2 reads SMNVEV (reference sequence). This CDR3 comprises 15 residues. With 4 bases clipped from V and 3 bases from J, the junction kept 7 bases outside the gene matches. CDR3 DNA: TGTGCCAGCAGTTCCGGACAGGGAGTATACTATGGCTACACCTTC. Translating gives CASSSGQGVYYGYTF.

This clone appeared a single time. This chain joins TRBV7-9 and TRBJ2-7; D gene uncertain. The V gene's germline CDR1 is SEHNR and CDR2 FQNEAQ (reference sequence). The CDR3 is made up of 14 amino acids. The V end was cut by 8 bases, the J end by 5 bases, with 19 bases between. The CDR3 nucleotides read TGTGCCAGCCGCACCGCCGGGTCCATCCACGAGCAGTACTTC. It translates to CASRTAGSIHEQYF.

The chain's CDR3 is CASSFLGAGTDTQYF. The CDR3 DNA reads TGTGCCAGCAGTTTTCTGGGGGCTGGCACAGATACGCAGTATTTT. The genes are TRBV5-6 and TRBJ2-3; possible D gene TRBD1, 6 bases. Germline CDR1 SGHDT, CDR2 YYEEEE. The V and J ends lost 5 bases and 1 base respectively, with 14 bases between them. The CDR3 has 15 residues. The full variable domain, rest sourced from reference TRBV5-6 and TRBJ2-3, is DAGVTQSPTHLIKTRGQQVTLRCSPKSGHDTVSWYQQALGQGPQFIFQYYEEEERQRGNFPDRFSGHQFPNYSSELNVNALLLGDSALYLCASSFLGAGTDTQYFGPGTRLTVL.

This chain connects TRBV7-9 to TRBJ1-1; 9 bases agree with TRBD1. The V gene end was trimmed by 5 bases and the J gene end by 4 bases; junction bases not matched to a gene: 5. Germline assignment: CDR1 SEHNR and CDR2 FQNEAQ (reference sequence). CDR3 length equals 14 residues. CDR3 residues: CASSPHRGPTEAFF. In DNA, the CDR3 is TGTGCCAGCAGCCCCCACAGGGGGCCCACTGAAGCTTTCTTT.

This rearrangement joins TRBV6-6 to TRBJ2-5; a possible D gene is TRBD1 (6 bases). This CDR3 is built from 16 residues. Germline CDR1 is MNHNY and CDR2 is SVGAGI (reference sequence). V shed 7 bases and J shed 1 base, with 19 bases lying between them. CDR3 DNA sequence: TGTGCCAGCAATCTAAGCCCACGGGACACCCAAGAGACCCAGTACTTC. It specifies CASNLSPRDTQETQYF.

V usage is TRBV5-1 and J usage is TRBJ2-7; D perhaps matches TRBD2 (6 bases). Between the trimmed V and J ends, which lost 5 bases and 5 bases, there was a span of 23 bases. CDR3 size: 16 residues. Germline assignment: CDR1 SGHRS and CDR2 YFSETQ. In DNA, the CDR3 is TGCGCCAGCAGGTATCACCGGGACCCCGGCGGGGACGAGCAGTACTTC. It is translated as CASRYHRDPGGDEQYF.

J is TRBJ2-5 and V is TRBV4-1, with 7 bases matching TRBD2. The J call is in doubt because the DNA end fits TRBJ2-7 better. Germline V CDR1 and CDR2: MGHRA, YSYEKL. The CDR3 runs to 15 residues. The CDR3 loop reads CASSQVRTSSYEQYF. CDR3 DNA: TGCGCCAGCAGCCAAGTCCGGACTAGCTCCTACGAGCAGTACTTC.

The chain carries TRBV5-1 and TRBJ2-7; possible D gene TRBD2, 6 bases. V lost 5 bases, J lost 3 bases, and 15 bases lay in between. CDR3 length: 14 residues. Germline V gives CDR1 SGHRS, CDR2 YFSETQ. Here the CDR3 reads CASRDGGNFYEQYF. In DNA form, the CDR3 reads TGCGCCAGCAGGGACGGGGGAAACTTCTACGAGCAGTACTTC.

The CDR3 sequence is CASSETGSEKLFF. The DNA for the CDR3 is TGTGCCAGCAGTGAGACAGGCAGTGAAAAACTGTTTTTT. The chain couples TRBV25-1 to TRBJ1-4, with D possibly TRBD1 on 6 matching bases. V was clipped by 3 bases and J by 7 bases, with 9 bases between them. This CDR3 comprises 13 residues. CDR1 and CDR2 from the germline V gene are MGHDK and SYGVNS.

The chain links TRBV19 to TRBJ1-1; D is ambiguous. V shed 6 bases and J shed 1 base, with 6 bases lying between them. Germline assignment: CDR1 LNHDA and CDR2 SQIVND (reference sequence). This CDR3 has 12 residues. The CDR3 DNA follows: TGTGCCAGTAGCTGGGGGAACACTGAAGCTTTCTTT. It translates to CASSWGNTEAFF.

The chain couples TRBV5-4 to TRBJ2-1, with D perhaps matching TRBD2 (6 bases). This CDR3 region has 13 residues. V lost 3 bases and J lost 5, with 9 bases in between. Germline V gives CDR1 SGHNT, CDR2 YYREEE (reference sequence). CDR3 loop: CASSSGTHNEQFF. The CDR3 DNA reads as TGTGCCAGCAGCTCCGGGACTCACAATGAGCAGTTCTTC.

The chain carries TRBV4-2 and TRBJ2-7; 9 bases agree with TRBD2. In germline, CDR1 is LGHNA, CDR2 YNFKEQ. V was pared by 0 bases and J by 6 bases, with 12 bases of the junction left unmatched. The CDR3 extends over 17 amino acids. The CDR3 DNA follows: TGTGCCAGCAGCCAAGATCCAGCGGTTGCGGGAGGGGTCGAGCAGTACTTC. It codes for CASSQDPAVAGGVEQYF.

The V call is TRBV19, the J call TRBJ2-1; perhaps TRBD2 as D (5 bases). The CDR3 has 15 amino acids. The V and J ends lost 11 bases and 1 base respectively, with 18 bases between them. Germline CDR1 and CDR2: LNHDA and SQIVND (reference sequence). The CDR3 loop is CARHEREDSYNEQFF. The CDR3 DNA reads TGTGCCCGGCATGAGAGGGAAGATTCCTACAATGAGCAGTTCTTC.

This chain joins TRBV6-1 and TRBJ2-7, with 9 bases identical to TRBD2. V shed 3 bases, J shed 1 base, and the junction held 10 bases outside the gene matches. The CDR3 contains 17 residues. Germline CDR1 and CDR2: MNHNS and SASEGT. In DNA, the CDR3 is TGTGCCAGCAGTGAGGTTGTGGCGGGACTAGCTTCCTACGAGCAGTACTTC. This sequence encodes CASSEVVAGLASYEQYF.

J is TRBJ1-2 and V is TRBV9, with 8 bases aligning to TRBD1. The CDR3 length is 15 residues. The V and J ends lost 3 bases and 4 bases, in that order; junction bases with no gene match: 8. Germline loops: CDR1 SGDLS, CDR2 YYNGEE. The CDR3 spells CASSASQDRVYGYTF. The CDR3 bases are TGTGCCAGCAGCGCCAGCCAGGACAGGGTCTATGGCTACACCTTC.

This clone was observed a single time. V usage is TRBV27 and J usage is TRBJ2-5, with D maybe TRBD2 (6 bases). V lost 6 bases, J lost 2 bases, and 13 bases lay in between. Germline CDR1 MNHEY, CDR2 SMNVEV (reference sequence). The CDR3 loop spans 14 amino acids. The DNA for the CDR3 is TGTGCCAGCAGACCCCTCGGGGGTCAAGAGACCCAGTACTTC. Translating it yields CASRPLGGQETQYF.

The CDR3 DNA reads as TGTGCCAGCAGCTTAGTATTGAGGGGACAATATAATCAGCCCCAGCATTTT. The encoded protein is CASSLVLRGQYNQPQHF. V usage is TRBV7-9 and J usage is TRBJ1-5, with D possibly TRBD1 on 6 matching bases. The germline CDR1 and CDR2 sequences are SEHNR and FQNEAQ (reference sequence). Between the trimmed V and J ends, which lost 1 base and 4 bases, there was a span of 17 bases. The length of the CDR3 is 17 residues.